Below are 30 T cell receptor beta chains sequenced from a single sample in a study of blood T cell repertoires in COVID-19. Sequencing used immunoSEQ multiplex PCR; TCRdb keeps in-frame clones, though not all of them. The table includes about 120,000 clones, around 79% detected once. Sequencing was done on a sample of peripheral blood. These receptors all come from a man aged 45-65 years with acute or convalescent COVID-19.

In this sample, this clone turned up a few times. The chain combines TRBV6-5 with TRBJ1-3; D remains ambiguous. The germline gives CDR1 MNHEY, CDR2 SVGAGI. V gave up 11 bases and J gave up 4 bases, with 12 bases separating them. The CDR3 consists of 12 residues. The CDR3 protein is CAALGNGNTIYF. CDR3 nucleotide sequence: TGTGCCGCCCTCGGGAACGGAAACACCATATATTTT.

This sequence joins TRBV5-1 and TRBJ2-1; D ambiguous. The CDR3 sequence is 13 residues long. The V end was cut by 5 bases, the J end by 15 bases, with 21 bases between. CDR1 and CDR2 (germline): SGHRS, YFSETQ. This CDR3 is CASRYTTAQDGFF. The CDR3 region has the DNA TGCGCCAGCAGGTACACTACCGCTCAAGATGGGTTCTTC.

The V call is TRBV27, the J call TRBJ2-1; no reliable D call. The V end was cut by 3 bases, the J end by 3 bases, with 21 bases between. This CDR3 region has 18 residues. Germline assignment: CDR1 MNHEY and CDR2 SMNVEV (reference sequence). CDR3 sequence: CASSFRARGFEVYNEQFF. Written as DNA, the CDR3 is TGTGCCAGCAGTTTTCGAGCAAGAGGTTTTGAGGTCTACAATGAGCAGTTCTTC.

The gene calls are TRBV6-5 and TRBJ2-1; TRBD1 agrees at 7 bases. Trimming at V came to 6 bases and at J to 6 bases, leaving 5 bases not matched to a gene. This CDR3 region has 13 residues. Per the germline V gene, CDR1 is MNHEY and CDR2 is SVGAGI. CDR3 DNA: TGTGCCAGCAGCCCCGGGACAGTCAATGAGCAGTTCTTC. This codes for CASSPGTVNEQFF.

This rearrangement joins TRBV19 to TRBJ1-4, with 8 nucleotides matching TRBD1. V lost 6 bases and J lost 8; bases outside the gene matches: 5. CDR3 size: 13 residues. The V gene's germline CDR1 is LNHDA and CDR2 SQIVND (reference sequence). The CDR3, as DNA: TGTGCCAGTAGGGACAGGGAAAAAGAAAAACTGTTTTTT. Protein product: CASRDREKEKLFF.

The J gene is TRBJ2-7, the V gene TRBV28; possible D gene TRBD1, 5 bases. Trimming pared 5 bases from V and 3 bases from J, leaving 14 bases between. Germline CDR1 reads MDHEN; CDR2 reads SYDVKM. The CDR3 runs 14 residues. CDR3 residues: CASSLPYQGYEQYF. As DNA, the CDR3 is TGTGCCAGCAGTCTCCCCTACCAGGGCTACGAGCAGTACTTC.

The V call is TRBV24-1, the J call TRBJ2-2; the match to TRBD1 covers 12 bases. The CDR3 is 16 residues long. J lost 5 bases, V lost 3 bases, and 3 bases had no gene match. Germline CDR1 KGHDR, CDR2 SFDVKD. This CDR3 reads CATSDRGQGATGELFF. CDR3 in DNA: TGTGCCACCAGTGATAGGGGACAGGGGGCGACCGGGGAGCTGTTTTTT.

The J gene is TRBJ1-6, the V gene TRBV7-9, with a weak D call TRBD1 (6 bases). CDR3 length: 17 amino acids. V shed 0 bases and J shed 7 bases, with 16 bases lying between them. In germline, CDR1 is SEHNR, CDR2 FQNEAQ (reference sequence). The CDR3 bases are TGTGCCAGCAGCTTAGCGGTTAACCCTCAGGGGAATTCACCCCTCCACTTT. Its protein product is CASSLAVNPQGNSPLHF.

This clone occurred once. The chain joins TRBV2 to TRBJ2-7; no reliable D call. The ends were cut back, 7 bases at V and 3 bases at J, with 13 bases in the middle. The length of the CDR3 is 13 residues. From germline, CDR1 is SNHLY and CDR2 FYNNEI. The CDR3 loop reads CASIRGGFYEQYF. The CDR3 coding sequence is TGTGCCAGCATCCGCGGCGGATTCTACGAGCAGTACTTC.

This clone was seen only a few times. The J gene is TRBJ2-3, the V gene TRBV9; maybe TRBD1 (6 bases). V was shortened by 6 bases and J by 4 bases, with 18 bases between the two germline ends. The CDR3 extends over 15 amino acids. CDR1 is SGDLS, CDR2 YYNGEE, per germline. CDR3 in amino acids: CASTLSLGGADTQYF. The CDR3 DNA reads TGTGCCAGCACCCTTTCGTTAGGGGGTGCAGATACGCAGTATTTT. Based on the CDR3 plus reference TRBV9 and TRBJ2-3, the full variable domain is DSGVTQTPKHLITATGQRVTLRCSPRSGDLSVYWYQQSLDQGLQFLIQYYNGEERAKGNILERFSAQQFPDLHSELNLSSLELGDSALYFCASTLSLGGADTQYFGPGTRLTVL.

The rearrangement uses TRBV19 and TRBJ2-2; maybe TRBD2 (6 bases). The CDR3 length is 16 residues. The ends were cut back, 7 bases at V and 3 bases at J, with 18 bases in the middle. CDR1 and CDR2 (germline): LNHDA, SQIVND (reference sequence). CDR3 residues: CASIPDYSIYTGELFF. CDR3 in DNA: TGTGCCAGTATCCCGGACTATTCGATTTACACCGGGGAGCTGTTTTTT.

The chain is built from TRBV19 and TRBJ1-5; D possibly corresponds to TRBD1 (6 bases). CDR1 LNHDA and CDR2 SQIVND come from the germline V gene (reference sequence). The CDR3 runs 14 residues. V dropped 5 bases and J dropped 7 bases, with 15 bases sitting between them. The CDR3 loop is CASSHQGTGQPQHF. For the CDR3, the DNA is TGTGCCAGTAGTCATCAGGGGACCGGGCAGCCCCAGCATTTT.

V usage is TRBV24-1 and J usage is TRBJ2-5, with D perhaps TRBD1 (5 bases). Germline values: CDR1 KGHDR, CDR2 SFDVKD. This CDR3 spans 16 amino acids. V was clipped by 4 bases and J by 0 bases, with 14 bases between them. CDR3 nucleotides: TGTGCCACCAGTGAGTCTACAGGCGCCTACCAAGAGACCCAGTACTTC. Protein: CATSESTGAYQETQYF.

This sequence joins TRBV12-3 or TRBV12-4 and TRBJ2-1; D is possibly TRBD1 (6 bases). The CDR3 runs 13 residues. The ends were cut back, 6 bases at V and 3 bases at J, with 9 bases in the middle. The CDR3: CASRETGYNEQFF. DNA of the CDR3: TGTGCCAGCAGGGAGACAGGCTACAATGAGCAGTTCTTC.

V and J are TRBV6-6 and TRBJ2-7; D gene unclear. With 2 bases removed from V and 0 bases from J, the gap between germline ends came to 11 bases. Germline lookup yields CDR1 MNHNY and CDR2 SVGAGI (reference sequence). The CDR3 is 15 amino acids. CDR3 region: CASSYLHVSSYEQYF. DNA of the CDR3: TGTGCCAGCAGTTACCTCCATGTTAGCTCCTACGAGCAGTACTTC.

The rearrangement uses TRBV6-5 and TRBJ2-1, with 13 bases aligning to TRBD2. The CDR3 spans 14 residues. The junction had 11 bases not matched to a gene; V was cut back by 7 bases and J by 14 bases. From germline, CDR1 is MNHEY and CDR2 SVGAGI. The CDR3 coding sequence is TGTGCCAGCACCCCACTAGCGGGAGGGCCCGGGGAGTTCTTC. This translates into CASTPLAGGPGEFF.

V gene TRBV9 combines with J gene TRBJ2-7; 7 bases map to TRBD2. Trimming removed 0 bases from V and 5 bases from J; junction bases left unmatched: 14. Germline CDR1 is SGDLS and CDR2 is YYNGEE. The CDR3 is 17 amino acids. The CDR3: CASSVASGRSTLHEQYF. The CDR3 nucleotides read TGTGCCAGCAGCGTAGCTAGCGGCAGATCCACCCTCCACGAGCAGTACTTC.

This chain uses TRBV2 with TRBJ2-7, with D tentatively TRBD1 (5 bases). This CDR3 is built from 14 residues. Trimming took 7 bases from V and 1 from J, leaving 14 bases between them. Germline V gene sequence: CDR1 SNHLY, CDR2 FYNNEI. For the CDR3, the DNA is TGTGCCAGCACATACAGGCAGCTTTCCTACGAGCAGTACTTC. This codes for CASTYRQLSYEQYF.

The chain's CDR3 is CAWSRAPTNEKLFF. The CDR3 DNA sequence: TGTGCCTGGAGTCGAGCCCCAACTAATGAAAAACTGTTTTTT. This rearrangement joins TRBV30 to TRBJ1-4; D is undetermined. This CDR3 region has 14 residues. Trimming removed 2 bases from V and 0 bases from J, with 7 bases in between. Germline CDR1 and CDR2: GTSNPN and SVGIG (reference sequence). The variable domain in full, with the rest retrieved from reference TRBV30 and TRBJ1-4, is SQTIHQWPATLVQPVGSPLSLECTVEGTSNPNLYWYRQAAGRGLQLLFYSVGIGQISSEVPQNLSASRPQDRQFILSSKKLLLSDSGFYLCAWSRAPTNEKLFFGSGTQLSVL.

The chain combines TRBV25-1 with TRBJ2-3; TRBD2 agrees at 8 bases. CDR1 and CDR2 (germline): MGHDK, SYGVNS. The V and J ends lost 4 bases and 5 bases, in that order; junction bases with no gene match: 11. This CDR3 has 16 amino acids. Here the CDR3 DNA reads TGTGCCAGCAGTGCCCGCAGCGGGAGAGGCGGAGATACGCAGTATTTT. This sequence encodes CASSARSGRGGDTQYF.

This chain uses TRBV27 with TRBJ2-3, with D possibly TRBD1 on 6 matching bases. Germline V gene sequence: CDR1 MNHEY, CDR2 SMNVEV (reference sequence). CDR3 length: 13 amino acids. Trimming shortened V by 5 bases and J by 5 bases, and 11 bases separated the two germline ends. Written as DNA, the CDR3 is TGTGCCAGCAGTACAGGGCAAAAAGATACGCAGTATTTT. This sequence encodes CASSTGQKDTQYF.

The J gene is TRBJ2-5, the V gene TRBV5-6, with 7 nucleotides matching TRBD2. This CDR3 region has 13 residues. CDR1 and CDR2 from the germline V gene are SGHDT and YYEEEE. Germline trimming cut 5 bases from V and 5 bases from J; bases unmatched to any gene: 6. The CDR3 DNA reads as TGTGCCAGCAGTTACGGGGGAGGGGAGACCCAGTACTTC. Translated, it gives CASSYGGGETQYF.

The J gene is TRBJ1-5, the V gene TRBV27; 7 bases agree with TRBD1. The CDR3 covers 16 residues. V lost 6 bases, J lost 0 bases, and 8 bases stayed unmatched. Germline loops: CDR1 MNHEY, CDR2 SMNVEV (reference sequence). The CDR3 protein is CASRTGIGVSNQPQHF. Written as DNA, the CDR3 is TGTGCCAGCAGGACAGGGATCGGGGTTAGCAATCAGCCCCAGCATTTT.

The chain is built from TRBV30 and TRBJ1-6; 8 nucleotides align to TRBD1. Germline values: CDR1 GTSNPN, CDR2 SVGIG (reference sequence). The junction had 14 bases not matched to a gene; V was cut back by 4 bases and J by 6 bases. The CDR3 sequence is 17 residues long. This chain's CDR3 is CAWIPFPGTGPNSPLHF. Here the CDR3 DNA reads TGTGCCTGGATCCCATTTCCCGGGACAGGACCTAATTCACCCCTCCACTTT.

The rearrangement links TRBV4-1 to TRBJ2-1, with D possibly TRBD2 on 5 matching bases. In germline, CDR1 is MGHRA, CDR2 YSYEKL. The CDR3 is 13 residues long. V gave up 8 bases and J gave up 6 bases, with 14 bases separating them. The CDR3 loop reads CASGDLGSNEQFF. CDR3 nucleotides: TGCGCCAGCGGAGATTTGGGGAGCAATGAGCAGTTCTTC.

This clone has more than one count but fewer than ten. The chain has TRBV5-6 and TRBJ2-7; maybe TRBD2 (5 bases). CDR3 length: 14 residues. Germline assignment: CDR1 SGHDT and CDR2 YYEEEE. V lost 4 bases and J 5 bases, leaving 16 bases between the germline ends. CDR3 nucleotides: TGTGCCAGCAGCGGGAGCGTTAACCTCCACGAGCAGTACTTC. This gives the protein CASSGSVNLHEQYF. The variable domain in full, completed from reference TRBV5-6 and TRBJ2-7, reads DAGVTQSPTHLIKTRGQQVTLRCSPKSGHDTVSWYQQALGQGPQFIFQYYEEEERQRGNFPDRFSGHQFPNYSSELNVNALLLGDSALYLCASSGSVNLHEQYFGPGTRLTVT.

The chain combines TRBV5-1 with TRBJ2-2, with a weak D call TRBD1 (6 bases). The CDR3 covers 15 residues. Trimming pared 1 base from V and 3 bases from J, leaving 10 bases between. From germline, CDR1 is SGHRS and CDR2 YFSETQ. Here the CDR3 reads CASSLLQGDTGELFF. The CDR3, as DNA: TGCGCCAGCAGCTTGTTACAGGGTGACACCGGGGAGCTGTTTTTT.

Points on this clone: The same CDR3 can be traced to other DNA sequences in this sample. The V gene is TRBV27, the J gene TRBJ2-7, with a possible D match to TRBD2 (7 bases). The ends were cut back, 2 bases at V and 3 bases at J, with 8 bases in the middle. This CDR3 has 13 residues. The germline V gene encodes CDR1 MNHEY and CDR2 SMNVEV (reference sequence). This CDR3 is CASSLRGGYEQYF. The CDR3 bases are TGTGCCAGCAGTTTAAGGGGGGGCTACGAGCAGTACTTC.

In this sample, this clone turned up many times. This chain uses TRBV28 with TRBJ1-4, with TRBD1 matching over 7 bases. With 5 bases clipped from V and 5 bases from J, the junction kept 8 bases outside the gene matches. CDR1 and CDR2 (germline): MDHEN, SYDVKM. The CDR3 covers 15 residues. CDR3 sequence reads: CASSRPGDSNEKLFF. The DNA of the CDR3 is TGTGCCAGCAGTCGCCCGGGGGACAGCAATGAAAAACTGTTTTTT.

The V and J genes are TRBV11-2 and TRBJ2-7; 9 bases match TRBD1. Germline V gene lookup returns CDR1 SGHAT and CDR2 FQNNGV. Trimming took 1 base from V and 2 from J; bases not matched to a gene: 12. This CDR3 spans 18 amino acids. For the CDR3, the DNA is TGTGCCAGCAGCTTAGGCCCCACCCCGAGACAGGGGGCCTACGAGCAGTACTTC. Its translation: CASSLGPTPRQGAYEQYF. The full variable domain, with the rest looked up from reference TRBV11-2 and TRBJ2-7, is EAGVAQSPRYKIIEKRQSVAFWCNPISGHATLYWYQQILGQGPKLLIQFQNNGVVDDSQLPKDRFSAERLKGVDSTLKIQPAKLEDSAVYLCASSLGPTPRQGAYEQYFGPGTRLTVT.